Sequencing of this T cell receptor (beta chain) was carried out in a study of T cell responses to AZD1222 COVID-19 vaccine. Study-level findings and limits: Donors were largely white British and mainly female; clonal diversity was possibly underestimated. Receipt of two AZD1222 doses was followed by a rise in Spike-specific TCR breadth and depth.

This clone has only a few counts. No antigen is known for it. The assay was immunoSEQ multiplex PCR, and TCRdb's table has in-frame clones only and misses some. The profile shows over 110,000 clones, 90% of them singletons. This CDR3 has 17 amino acids. Germline CDR1 is KGHDR and CDR2 is SFDVKD. Trimming pared 3 bases from V and 2 bases from J, leaving 16 bases between. The specimen comprised peripheral blood, sampled 28 days after the second AZD1222 dose. This receptor was identified in an adult who received the AZD1222 COVID-19 vaccine. J is TRBJ2-1 and V is TRBV24-1; possible D gene TRBD2, 6 bases. CDR3 coding DNA: TGTGCCACCAGTGATACCGTCGGCGGGGATACCTACAATGAGCAGTTCTTC. Its translation: CATSDTVGGDTYNEQFF.